The 31 T cell receptor beta chains below come from one sample, sequenced in a study of blood T cell dynamics during melanoma immunotherapy. The time point denotes: pre-treatment baseline. Generated by immunoSEQ multiplex PCR, the TCRdb table keeps only in-frame clones and is missing some. In the table there are 9,500 to 13,000 clones, about nine tenths of which are singletons. The source was blood, collected from a patient treated with checkpoint blockade. The receptors come from a human donor with melanoma.

The rearrangement uses TRBV4-2 and TRBJ1-4; 8 bases fit TRBD1. CDR1 and CDR2 (germline): LGHNA, YNFKEQ. The J segment lost 7 bases and the V segment lost 1 base, leaving 5 bases of the junction unmatched. The CDR3 runs 15 residues. The CDR3 sequence is CASSQAQGGVEKLFF. In DNA form, the CDR3 reads TGTGCCAGCAGCCAAGCACAGGGGGGGGTTGAAAAACTGTTTTTT.

The chain uses TRBV4-1 and TRBJ1-3; no clear D. V shed 0 bases and J shed 0 bases, with 12 bases lying between them. The CDR3 runs to 17 residues. The V gene's germline CDR1 is MGHRA and CDR2 YSYEKL. Here the CDR3 reads CASSQEATATSGNTIYF. Here the CDR3 DNA reads TGCGCCAGCAGCCAAGAAGCCACAGCGACCTCTGGAAACACCATATATTTT.

This sequence joins TRBV5-6 and TRBJ2-7; D perhaps matches TRBD1 (5 bases). V was trimmed by 0 bases and J by 0 bases, leaving 13 bases between them. This CDR3 region has 16 residues. Germline CDR1 SGHDT, CDR2 YYEEEE. CDR3 residues: CASSLDRLRTSYEQYF. The CDR3 DNA follows: TGTGCCAGCAGCTTGGACAGGCTGAGGACCTCCTACGAGCAGTACTTC.

The gene calls are TRBV14 and TRBJ1-1; D possibly corresponds to TRBD1 (5 bases). Germline V gives CDR1 SGHDN, CDR2 FVKESK. The CDR3 is 11 amino acids. Between the trimmed V and J ends, which lost 4 bases and 10 bases, there was a span of 10 bases. In DNA, the CDR3 is TGTGCCAGCAGCCTAAGCGGGACAGCTTTCTTT. This translates into CASSLSGTAFF. Full variable domain (remainder filled in from reference TRBV14 and TRBJ1-1): EAGVTQFPSHSVIEKGQTVTLRCDPISGHDNLYWYRRVMGKEIKFLLHFVKESKQDESGMPNNRFLAERTGGTYSTLKVQPAELEDSGVYFCASSLSGTAFFGQGTRLTVV.

The CDR3 reads CASSLARTSQFF. The CDR3 DNA is TGTGCCAGCAGCTTGGCCCGGACTAGCCAGTTCTTC. V is TRBV5-8 and J is TRBJ2-1, with TRBD2 matching 8 bases. Per germline, CDR1 SGHTS and CDR2 YDEGEE. CDR3 length: 12 amino acids. Trimming took 0 bases from V and 13 from J; bases not matched to a gene: 3. Filled out from reference TRBV5-8 and TRBJ2-1, the complete variable domain reads EAGVTQSPTHLIKTRGQQATLRCSPISGHTSVYWYQQALGLGLQFLLWYDEGEERNRGNFPPRFSGRQFPNYSSELNVNALELEDSALYLCASSLARTSQFFGPGTRLTVL.

The chain links TRBV6-5 to TRBJ1-2; D is perhaps TRBD1 (6 bases). The CDR3 contains 14 residues. Germline values: CDR1 MNHEY, CDR2 SVGAGI. Trimming left V 2 bases short and J 8 bases short, with 15 bases between. The CDR3 is CASSYVGGAKGYTF. CDR3 bases: TGTGCCAGCAGTTACGTTGGGGGCGCGAAGGGCTACACCTTC.

A few counts support this clone. The chain has TRBV18 and TRBJ1-2; 7 bases are a match to TRBD1. V shed 5 bases, J shed 8 bases, and the junction held 8 bases outside the gene matches. Germline V gives CDR1 KGHSH, CDR2 LQKENI. The CDR3 extends over 13 amino acids. The CDR3 DNA is TGTGCCAGCTCATCGGGACAGCGCGTCGGCTACACCTTC. Protein: CASSSGQRVGYTF.

The chain has TRBV2 and TRBJ2-2; D gene unclear. This CDR3 has 13 amino acids. Per germline, CDR1 SNHLY and CDR2 FYNNEI. V was cut by 4 bases and J by 0 bases, with 3 bases left in between. CDR3 DNA: TGTGCCAGCAGTGTAGCGAACACCGGGGAGCTGTTTTTT. Its translation is CASSVANTGELFF.

This clone was observed a single time. The chain employs TRBV10-3 and TRBJ2-5, with D unresolved. V was cut by 11 bases and J by 1 base, with 8 bases left in between. The CDR3 spans 11 residues. In germline, CDR1 is ENHRY, CDR2 SYGVKD. The CDR3 region is CAAQSQETQYF. The CDR3 nucleotides read TGTGCCGCCCAGTCCCAAGAGACCCAGTACTTC.

The chain combines TRBV28 with TRBJ2-3; a possible D gene is TRBD2 (7 bases). In germline, CDR1 is MDHEN, CDR2 SYDVKM. CDR3 length: 15 residues. Trimming pared 3 bases from V and 2 bases from J, leaving 12 bases between. The CDR3 nucleotides are TGTGCCAGCAGTTTGGGAGGGGGTCCCACAGATACGCAGTATTTT. Its translation: CASSLGGGPTDTQYF.

The chain carries TRBV28 and TRBJ2-5; TRBD2 aligns across 9 bases. The J call is doubtful: the DNA matches TRBJ2-7 better. Germline V lookup: CDR1 MDHEN, CDR2 SYDVKM. This CDR3 comprises 16 residues. CDR3 loop: CASSRFGTSNSYEQYF. The CDR3 nucleotides are TGTGCCAGCAGTCGATTCGGGACTAGCAACTCCTACGAGCAGTACTTC.

CDR3 sequence: CASSWGSALPGQGNTIYF. The CDR3 nucleotides read TGTGCCAGCAGTTGGGGATCAGCGCTCCCGGGACAAGGAAACACCATATATTTT. This chain joins TRBV27 and TRBJ1-3; TRBD1 is a possible D gene (6 bases). The ends were cut back, 4 bases at V and 4 bases at J, with 23 bases in the middle. CDR1 is MNHEY, CDR2 SMNVEV, per germline (reference sequence). There are 18 residues in the CDR3.

The CDR3 DNA reads TGTGCCAGCAGCCTTGGGACCTTGGTTGGTCAAGAGACCCAGTACTTC. Translation gives CASSLGTLVGQETQYF. The chain recombines TRBV4-2 with TRBJ2-5; tentatively, D is TRBD1 or TRBD2 (5 bases each). CDR1 is LGHNA, CDR2 YNFKEQ, per germline. The CDR3 has 16 amino acids. The V end was cut by 4 bases, the J end by 2 bases, with 17 bases between.

The chain uses TRBV28 and TRBJ2-1; possibly TRBD2 for D (6 bases). The CDR3 consists of 12 residues. V was shortened by 4 bases and J by 14 bases, with 15 bases between the two germline ends. Germline CDR1 MDHEN, CDR2 SYDVKM. The CDR3 sequence: CASSYLGGLKFF. CDR3 nucleotides: TGTGCCAGCAGTTACCTTGGAGGGTTAAAGTTCTTC.

This chain links TRBV11-2 with TRBJ1-1; 8 nucleotides agree with TRBD1. Trimming took 4 bases from V and 5 from J; bases not matched to a gene: 6. The CDR3 extends over 14 amino acids. The V gene's germline CDR1 is SGHAT and CDR2 FQNNGV. The CDR3 sequence: CASSYGQGETEAFF. In nucleotides, the CDR3 is TGTGCCAGCAGCTACGGACAGGGCGAGACTGAAGCTTTCTTT.

V usage is TRBV18 and J usage is TRBJ2-5; a weak D match, TRBD2 (6 bases). This CDR3 has 13 amino acids. The germline gives CDR1 KGHSH, CDR2 LQKENI. Trimming pared 3 bases from V and 5 bases from J, leaving 10 bases between. The CDR3 is CASSPGLQETQYF. CDR3 DNA sequence: TGTGCCAGCTCACCCGGACTACAGGAGACCCAGTACTTC.

The J gene is TRBJ2-2, the V gene TRBV11-2; 9 nucleotides agree with TRBD1. Looked up from germline, CDR1 is SGHAT and CDR2 is FQNNGV. Losses at the gene ends were 4 bases for V and 4 bases for J; bases not matched to a gene: 4. This CDR3 contains 15 residues. The DNA of the CDR3 is TGTGCCAGCAGCTCACAGGGGGCAGGCACCGGGGAGCTGTTTTTT. Protein: CASSSQGAGTGELFF.

This chain uses TRBV4-1 with TRBJ1-2; maybe TRBD1 (6 bases). V lost 2 bases to trimming and J lost 4 bases, with 11 bases between them. CDR1 and CDR2 from the germline V gene are MGHRA and YSYEKL. There are 14 residues in the CDR3. CDR3 coding DNA: TGCGCCAGCAGCCAACCTTGGACAGCCTATGGCTACACCTTC. Translating it yields CASSQPWTAYGYTF.

This chain joins TRBV19 and TRBJ2-5; 8 bases match TRBD2. V gave up 3 bases and J gave up 4 bases; unmatched junction bases: 7. The CDR3 spans 15 residues. Germline-derived CDR1 and CDR2 are LNHDA and SQIVND (reference sequence). CDR3 loop: CASSIGRGGLETQYF. CDR3 DNA sequence: TGTGCCAGTAGTATCGGGAGGGGGGGCCTAGAGACCCAGTACTTC.

The V call is TRBV28, the J call TRBJ2-7; D gene uncertain. The CDR3 contains 14 residues. The germline V gene encodes CDR1 MDHEN and CDR2 SYDVKM. Trimming shortened V by 2 bases and J by 2 bases, and 10 bases separated the two germline ends. The CDR3 DNA sequence: TGTGCCAGCAGTTTAAGTATACCGCCCTACGAGCAGTACTTC. Its translation: CASSLSIPPYEQYF.

The gene calls are TRBV30 and TRBJ2-1, with 10 bases lining up with TRBD2. There are 16 residues in the CDR3. Germline CDR1 and CDR2: GTSNPN and SVGIG (reference sequence). V lost 3 bases, J lost 6 bases, and 11 bases stayed unmatched. CDR3 region: CAWSPRAASGSNEQFF. In DNA form, the CDR3 reads TGTGCCTGGAGCCCACGGGCGGCTAGCGGGAGCAATGAGCAGTTCTTC.

The chain uses TRBV29-1 and TRBJ2-1; 8 positions match TRBD1. The germline V gene encodes CDR1 SQVTM and CDR2 ANQGSEA. V shed 7 bases and J 7 bases; nucleotides not matched to a gene: 6. The length of the CDR3 is 12 residues. The CDR3 sequence is CSARTGSNEQFF. DNA of the CDR3: TGCAGCGCCCGGACAGGGTCGAATGAGCAGTTCTTC.

The rearrangement links TRBV18 to TRBJ2-2, with 10 bases lining up with TRBD2. This CDR3 has 15 amino acids. Germline V gene lookup returns CDR1 KGHSH and CDR2 LQKENI. V shed 5 bases, J shed 5 bases, and the junction held 5 bases outside the gene matches. The CDR3 loop is CASSGALAGTGELFF. The CDR3 nucleotides read TGTGCCAGCTCAGGGGCACTAGCGGGAACCGGGGAGCTGTTTTTT.

The chain recombines TRBV6-6 with TRBJ2-1; 13 bases are a match to TRBD2. From germline, CDR1 is MNHNY and CDR2 SVGAGI (reference sequence). Trimming removed 4 bases from V and 8 bases from J; junction bases left unmatched: 5. The length of the CDR3 is 15 residues. The CDR3 reads CASSSRLAGGYEQFF. The CDR3 coding sequence is TGTGCCAGCAGTTCCCGACTAGCGGGAGGTTATGAGCAGTTCTTC.

The chain employs TRBV5-8 and TRBJ2-2, with TRBD1 matching over 8 bases. Germline CDR1 SGHTS, CDR2 YDEGEE. CDR3 length: 15 residues. The junction had 4 bases not matched to a gene; V was cut back by 0 bases and J by 6 bases. CDR3 protein: CASSLDRGVSGELFF. CDR3 in DNA: TGTGCCAGCAGCTTGGACAGGGGGGTGTCCGGGGAGCTGTTTTTT.

This rearrangement joins TRBV5-4 to TRBJ2-1; 8 bases match TRBD1. The CDR3 runs to 15 residues. J lost 7 bases, V lost 0 bases, and 6 bases had no gene match. Germline V gene sequence: CDR1 SGHNT, CDR2 YYREEE (reference sequence). This chain's CDR3 is CASSLAGGELNEQFF. CDR3 DNA: TGTGCCAGCAGCTTGGCAGGGGGCGAGTTAAATGAGCAGTTCTTC.

The genes are TRBV11-2 and TRBJ2-3; D might be TRBD2 (6 bases). The length of the CDR3 is 14 residues. Trimming removed 6 bases from V and 3 bases from J, with 13 bases in between. CDR1 is SGHAT and CDR2 is FQNNGV in the germline V gene. As DNA, the CDR3 is TGTGCCAGCAGGACTCCGGGAGCTACAGATACGCAGTATTTT. Amino acids: CASRTPGATDTQYF.

The chain uses TRBV6-6 and TRBJ2-2, with unresolved D. The CDR3 runs to 13 residues. V lost 5 bases and J 1 base, leaving 5 bases between the germline ends. The germline V gene encodes CDR1 MNHNY and CDR2 SVGAGI (reference sequence). The CDR3 sequence: CASSDLNTGELFF. The DNA for the CDR3 is TGTGCCAGCAGTGACCTGAACACCGGGGAGCTGTTTTTT.

This clone came up once. This chain links TRBV6-5 with TRBJ2-1, with 9 nucleotides matching TRBD2. CDR1 and CDR2 from the germline V gene are MNHEY and SVGAGI. There are 15 residues in the CDR3. V shed 2 bases, J shed 9 bases, and the junction held 8 bases outside the gene matches. The CDR3, as DNA: TGTGCCAGCAGTTACCGCGGGAGGGCCATTCTTGAGCAGTTCTTC. Translation: CASSYRGRAILEQFF.

This clone came up once. The rearrangement uses TRBV27 and TRBJ1-1, with D possibly TRBD1 on 5 matching bases. Trimming shortened V by 6 bases and J by 1 base, and 15 bases separated the two germline ends. The CDR3 loop spans 15 amino acids. The germline V gene has CDR1 MNHEY and CDR2 SMNVEV (reference sequence). The CDR3 reads CASRRLDGGNTEAFF. For the CDR3, the DNA is TGTGCCAGCAGACGGCTCGATGGGGGGAACACTGAAGCTTTCTTT.

The V and J genes are TRBV19 and TRBJ1-5; 9 positions match TRBD1. Germline V gene lookup returns CDR1 LNHDA and CDR2 SQIVND (reference sequence). V lost 3 bases to trimming and J lost 4 bases; unmatched junction nucleotides: 16. The length of the CDR3 is 19 residues. This chain's CDR3 is CASSMIGNGQGYRNQPQHF. The CDR3, as DNA: TGTGCCAGTAGTATGATCGGTAACGGACAGGGGTACCGGAATCAGCCCCAGCATTTT. The full variable domain, its missing parts supplied by reference TRBV19 and TRBJ1-5, is DGGITQSPKYLFRKEGQNVTLSCEQNLNHDAMYWYRQDPGQGLRLIYYSQIVNDFQKGDIAEGYSVSREKKESFPLTVTSAQKNPTAFYLCASSMIGNGQGYRNQPQHFGDGTRLSIL.